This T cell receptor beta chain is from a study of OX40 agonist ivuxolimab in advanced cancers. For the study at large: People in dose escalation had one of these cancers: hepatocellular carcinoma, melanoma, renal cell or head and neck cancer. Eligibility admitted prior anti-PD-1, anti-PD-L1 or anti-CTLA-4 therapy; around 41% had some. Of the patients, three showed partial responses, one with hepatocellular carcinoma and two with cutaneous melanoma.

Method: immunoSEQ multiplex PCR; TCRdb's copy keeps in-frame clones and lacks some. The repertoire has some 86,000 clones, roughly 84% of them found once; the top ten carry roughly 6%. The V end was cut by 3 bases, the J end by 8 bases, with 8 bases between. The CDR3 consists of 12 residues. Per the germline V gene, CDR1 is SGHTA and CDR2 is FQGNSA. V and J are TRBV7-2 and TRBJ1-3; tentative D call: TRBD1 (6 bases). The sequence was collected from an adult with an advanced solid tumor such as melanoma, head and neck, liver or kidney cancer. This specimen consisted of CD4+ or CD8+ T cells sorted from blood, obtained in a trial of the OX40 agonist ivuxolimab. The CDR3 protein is CASSLGGHTIYF. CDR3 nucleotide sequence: TGTGCCAGCAGCTTGGGGGGGCACACCATATATTTT.